This paragraph covers one T cell receptor (beta chain) sequence. What it binds is unknown. Time point noted: newly diagnosed, previously untreated cHL patient sample. It was by magnetic negative selection that CD4+ T cells were purified from thawed PBMCs. Comparison came from newly diagnosed, untreated classical Hodgkin lymphoma PBMCs. The data were produced by immunoSEQ multiplex PCR, yet TCRdb's version contains in-frame clones alone and is incomplete. This sample has 20,000 or so clones, with 89% found just once. This sample is part of a study of PD-1 blockade in classical Hodgkin lymphoma. Study observations and caveats: Reasons behind the repertoire differences stay unclear, perhaps disease activity or earlier therapy. As was reported, newly diagnosed patients showed lower baseline TCR diversity than healthy donors did.

V was pared by 2 bases and J by 7 bases, with 6 bases between. The CDR3 runs 12 residues. CDR1 KGHSH and CDR2 LQKENI come from the germline V gene. The chain joins TRBV18 to TRBJ2-1; D is undetermined. The sample was CD4+ T cells from blood. This receptor was obtained from a human donor with classical Hodgkin lymphoma. CDR3 region: CASSPEGNEQFF. CDR3 DNA: TGTGCCAGCTCACCAGAAGGGAATGAGCAGTTCTTC.